The subject of this entry is one T cell receptor beta chain. The data are from a study of blood T cell repertoires in COVID-19. In Seattle, patients joined the study during active infection and were tracked longitudinally. V lost 5 bases and J lost 0, with 20 bases in between. Germline assignment: CDR1 KGHSH and CDR2 LQKENI. This CDR3 spans 18 amino acids. How the authors handled the data: Estimation of nucleated cell counts relied on the amplification of reference gene primers. Sequencing used immunoSEQ multiplex PCR; TCRdb keeps in-frame clones, though not all of them. Clone size and the V and J calls come from that table; the DNA yielded D and trimming. The sample lists around 94,000 clones, approximately 92% occurring once.

The V call is TRBV18, the J call TRBJ1-3; TRBD1 might be the D (6 bases). This clonotype originated in a woman between 50 and 59 years old with COVID-19, enrolled during active disease. The specimen was peripheral blood. CDR3 in amino acids: CASSSSFGDRTSGNTIYF. The DNA for the CDR3 is TGTGCCAGCTCATCATCCTTTGGAGACAGGACCTCTGGAAACACCATATATTTT.